The text below deals with one T cell receptor beta chain. Its antigen remains unidentified. V gave up 3 bases and J gave up 0 bases, with 9 bases separating them. CDR1 and CDR2 (germline): LNHDA, SQIVND (reference sequence). CDR3 length: 14 residues. Sequencing was performed with immunoSEQ multiplex PCR; in TCRdb, only in-frame clones are kept and a portion is missing. The sample comprises 35,000 or so clones, 84% of which are singletons, and about a sixth rests with the top ten. Sampling of blood occurred at baseline, cycle 4 day 1, and cycle 7 day 1. This record belongs to a study of OX40 agonist ivuxolimab in advanced cancers. Study at large: Given to patients was ivuxolimab, an agonistic anti-OX40 (CD134) antibody. Three patients got partial responses; one had hepatocellular carcinoma and two had cutaneous melanoma.

Broader study findings: Clonal expansion by week 6 occurred in CD4+ and CD8+ blood T cells (at 0.1 to 3.0 mg/kg).

Sequencing was performed on CD4+ or CD8+ T cells sorted from blood, taken in a trial of the OX40 agonist ivuxolimab. This chain uses TRBV19 with TRBJ2-7; a possible D gene is TRBD1 (7 bases). This receptor was obtained from an adult with an advanced solid tumor such as melanoma, head and neck, liver or kidney cancer. The CDR3: CASSMEGASYEQYF. The DNA for the CDR3 is TGTGCCAGTAGTATGGAGGGGGCCTCCTACGAGCAGTACTTC.